This entry describes one TCR beta chain. The antigen remains undetermined. The V and J ends lost 4 bases and 5 bases, in that order; junction bases with no gene match: 10. Germline lookup yields CDR1 SGDLS and CDR2 YYNGEE. The CDR3 totals 15 residues. Clones were sequenced by immunoSEQ multiplex PCR, and TCRdb holds only the in-frame ones, with some missing. The sample contains about 2,600 clones, approximately 64% of which appear only once. The source of the sample is a study of CD8 T cell repertoires and HIV-1 epitope variants. On the study more broadly: Tested: three Gag epitope families, Nef HW9 and YT9.

General observations from the study: Beta chains alone show antigen proliferation, not cytokine profile or function. Nine antigen-specific TCR beta clonotypes were found; roughly 6 seemed cross-reactive to variants.

The sequencing input was cultured CD8+ T cells derived from PBMCs. The chain couples TRBV9 to TRBJ2-7, with 9 bases that match TRBD1. The receptor comes from a male donor with HIV. This CDR3 is CASSPEGGTGNEQYF. CDR3 coding DNA: TGTGCCAGCAGCCCAGAGGGGGGGACAGGGAACGAGCAGTACTTC.